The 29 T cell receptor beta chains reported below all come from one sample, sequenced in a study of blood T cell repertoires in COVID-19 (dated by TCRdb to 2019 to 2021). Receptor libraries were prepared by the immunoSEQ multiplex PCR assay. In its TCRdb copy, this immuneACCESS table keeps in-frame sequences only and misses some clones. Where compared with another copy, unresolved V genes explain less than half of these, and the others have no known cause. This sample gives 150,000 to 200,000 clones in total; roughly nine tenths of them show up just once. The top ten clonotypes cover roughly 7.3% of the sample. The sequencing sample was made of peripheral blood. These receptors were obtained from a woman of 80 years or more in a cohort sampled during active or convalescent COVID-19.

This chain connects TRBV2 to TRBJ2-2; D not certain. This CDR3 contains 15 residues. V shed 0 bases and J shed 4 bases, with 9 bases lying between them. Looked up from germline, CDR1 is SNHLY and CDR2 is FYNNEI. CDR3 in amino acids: CASSEAGYLTGELFF. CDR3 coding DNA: TGTGCCAGCAGTGAAGCGGGCTATCTCACCGGGGAGCTGTTTTTT.

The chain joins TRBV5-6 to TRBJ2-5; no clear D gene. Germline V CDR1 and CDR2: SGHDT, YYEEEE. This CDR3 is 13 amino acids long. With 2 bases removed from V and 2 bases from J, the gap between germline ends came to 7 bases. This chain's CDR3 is CASSFLAQETQYF. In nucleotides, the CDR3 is TGTGCCAGCAGCTTCTTAGCTCAAGAGACCCAGTACTTC.

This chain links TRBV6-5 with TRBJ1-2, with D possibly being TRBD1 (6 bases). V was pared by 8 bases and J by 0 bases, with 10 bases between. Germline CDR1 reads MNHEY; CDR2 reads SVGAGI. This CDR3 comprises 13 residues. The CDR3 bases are TGTGCCAGCGCCGGGGGGCCTAACTATGGCTACACCTTC. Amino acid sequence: CASAGGPNYGYTF.

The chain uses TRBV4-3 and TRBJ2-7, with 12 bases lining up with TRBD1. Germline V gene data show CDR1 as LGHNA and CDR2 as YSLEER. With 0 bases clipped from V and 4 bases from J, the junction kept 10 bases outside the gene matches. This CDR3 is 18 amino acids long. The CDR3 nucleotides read TGCGCCAGCAGCCAAGATTTAAGTAAGGGACAGGGGGCTTACGAGCAGTACTTC. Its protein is CASSQDLSKGQGAYEQYF.

The CDR3 bases are TGTGCCAGCAGTGGAGGTTACGGGCGGGACACTGAAGCTTTCTTT. It codes for CASSGGYGRDTEAFF. The chain carries TRBV28 and TRBJ1-1; no clear D. CDR1 and CDR2 from the germline V gene are MDHEN and SYDVKM. The CDR3 extends over 15 amino acids. Trimming cost V 5 bases and J 3 bases, with 16 bases left between them.

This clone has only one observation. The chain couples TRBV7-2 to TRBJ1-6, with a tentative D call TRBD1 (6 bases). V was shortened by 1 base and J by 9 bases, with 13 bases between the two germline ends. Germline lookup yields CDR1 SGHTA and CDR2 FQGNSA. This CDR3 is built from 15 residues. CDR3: CASSLVGDTGSPLHF. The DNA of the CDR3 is TGTGCCAGCAGCTTAGTCGGGGACACCGGTTCACCCCTCCACTTT.

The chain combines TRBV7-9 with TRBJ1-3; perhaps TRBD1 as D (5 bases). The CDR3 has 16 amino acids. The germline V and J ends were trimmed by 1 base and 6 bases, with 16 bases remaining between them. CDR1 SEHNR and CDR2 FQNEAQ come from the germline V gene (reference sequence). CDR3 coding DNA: TGTGCCAGCAGCTTAGGCGAAAGTGGGGCAGAAAACACCATATATTTT. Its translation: CASSLGESGAENTIYF.

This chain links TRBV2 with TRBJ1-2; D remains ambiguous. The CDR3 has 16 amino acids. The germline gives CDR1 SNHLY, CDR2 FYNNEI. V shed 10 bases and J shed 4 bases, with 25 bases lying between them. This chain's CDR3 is CAIGRTELHGSYGYTF. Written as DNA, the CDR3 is TGTGCCATAGGCCGGACTGAACTTCATGGTAGCTATGGCTACACCTTC. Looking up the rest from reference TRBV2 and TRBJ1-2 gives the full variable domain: EPEVTQTPSHQVTQMGQEVILRCVPISNHLYFYWYRQILGQKVEFLVSFYNNEISEKSEIFDDQFSVERPDGSNFTLKIRSTKLEDSAMYFCAIGRTELHGSYGYTFGSGTRLTVV.

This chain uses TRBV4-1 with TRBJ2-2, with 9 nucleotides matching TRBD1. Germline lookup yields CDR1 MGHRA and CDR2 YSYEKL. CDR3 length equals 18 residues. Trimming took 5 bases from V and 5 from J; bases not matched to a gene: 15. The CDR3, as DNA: TGCGCCAGCAGCTCTAATACCGGGACAGGGTTGAGGACCGGGGAGCTGTTTTTT. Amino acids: CASSSNTGTGLRTGELFF.

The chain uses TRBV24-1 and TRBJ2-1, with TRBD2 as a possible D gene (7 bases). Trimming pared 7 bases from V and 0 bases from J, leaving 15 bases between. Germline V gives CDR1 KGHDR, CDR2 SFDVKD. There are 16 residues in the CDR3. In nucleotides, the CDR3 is TGTGCCACCAGCGGGGGGCAGCTAAGCTCCTACAATGAGCAGTTCTTC. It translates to CATSGGQLSSYNEQFF.

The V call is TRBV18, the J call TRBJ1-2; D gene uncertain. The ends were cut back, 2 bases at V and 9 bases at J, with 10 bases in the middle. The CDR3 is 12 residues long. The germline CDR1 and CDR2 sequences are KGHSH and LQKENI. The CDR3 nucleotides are TGTGCCAGCTCACCAGCAGGTGAGCGCTACACCTTC. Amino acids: CASSPAGERYTF.

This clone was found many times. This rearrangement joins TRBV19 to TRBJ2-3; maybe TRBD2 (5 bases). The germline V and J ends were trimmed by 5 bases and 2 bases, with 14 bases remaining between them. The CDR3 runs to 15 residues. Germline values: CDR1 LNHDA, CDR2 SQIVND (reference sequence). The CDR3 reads CASSLGAAVTDTQYF. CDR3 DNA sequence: TGTGCCAGTAGTTTGGGAGCGGCCGTCACAGATACGCAGTATTTT.

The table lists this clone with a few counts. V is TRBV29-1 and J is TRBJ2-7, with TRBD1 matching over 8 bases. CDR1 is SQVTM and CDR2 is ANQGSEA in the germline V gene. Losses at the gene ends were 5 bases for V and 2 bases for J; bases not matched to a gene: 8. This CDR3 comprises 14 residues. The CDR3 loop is CSVLGQGTAYEQYF. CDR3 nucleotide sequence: TGCAGCGTTTTAGGACAGGGAACGGCCTACGAGCAGTACTTC.

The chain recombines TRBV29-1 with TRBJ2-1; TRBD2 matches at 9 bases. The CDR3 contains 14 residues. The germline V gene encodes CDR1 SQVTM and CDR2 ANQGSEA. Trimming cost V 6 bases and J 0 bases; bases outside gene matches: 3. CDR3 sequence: CSVLAGSSYNEQFF. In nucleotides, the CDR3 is TGCAGCGTCCTAGCGGGGAGCTCCTACAATGAGCAGTTCTTC.

The CDR3 bases are TGTGCCAGCAGTCGTGGGCAGGGCTGGGAGCAGTACGTC. This gives the protein CASSRGQGWEQYV. The chain is built from TRBV6-6 and TRBJ2-7; tentatively, D is TRBD1 (5 bases). The CDR3 spans 13 residues. Trimming shortened V by 5 bases and J by 7 bases, and 15 bases separated the two germline ends. The germline gives CDR1 MNHNY, CDR2 SVGAGI (reference sequence).

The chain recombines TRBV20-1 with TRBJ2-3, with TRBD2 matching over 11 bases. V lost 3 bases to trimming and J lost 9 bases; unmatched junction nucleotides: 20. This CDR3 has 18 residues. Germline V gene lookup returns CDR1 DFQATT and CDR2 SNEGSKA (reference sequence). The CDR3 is CSASVHSSGLAGPGTQYF. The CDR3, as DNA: TGCAGTGCTAGTGTCCATTCAAGTGGACTAGCGGGCCCAGGGACGCAGTATTTT.

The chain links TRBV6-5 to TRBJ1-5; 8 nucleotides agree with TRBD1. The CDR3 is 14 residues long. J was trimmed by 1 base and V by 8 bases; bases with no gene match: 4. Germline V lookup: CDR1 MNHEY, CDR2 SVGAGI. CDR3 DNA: TGTGCCAGCTCAGGGGGCCTCAGCAATCAGCCCCAGCATTTT. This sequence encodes CASSGGLSNQPQHF.

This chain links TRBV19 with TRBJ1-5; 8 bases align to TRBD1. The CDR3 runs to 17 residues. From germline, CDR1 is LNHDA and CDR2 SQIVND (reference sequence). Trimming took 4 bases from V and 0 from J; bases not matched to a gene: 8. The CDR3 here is CASSTLGQVDSNQPQHF. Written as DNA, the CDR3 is TGTGCCAGTAGTACGCTGGGACAGGTGGATAGCAATCAGCCCCAGCATTTT.

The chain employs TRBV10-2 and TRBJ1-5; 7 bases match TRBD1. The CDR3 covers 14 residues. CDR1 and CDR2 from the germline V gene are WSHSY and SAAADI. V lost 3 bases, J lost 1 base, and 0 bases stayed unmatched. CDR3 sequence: CASSEQGSNQPQHF. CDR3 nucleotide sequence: TGCGCCAGCAGTGAACAGGGGAGCAATCAGCCCCAGCATTTT.

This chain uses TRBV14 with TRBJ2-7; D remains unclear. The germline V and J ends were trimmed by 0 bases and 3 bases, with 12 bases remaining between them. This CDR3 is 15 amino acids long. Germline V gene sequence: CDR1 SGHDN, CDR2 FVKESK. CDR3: CASSQDEHSNYEQYF. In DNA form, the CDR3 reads TGTGCCAGCAGCCAAGATGAGCACAGCAACTACGAGCAGTACTTC.

The CDR3 spells CASSSAQGNNSPLHF. The CDR3 DNA reads TGTGCCAGCAGTTCGGCCCAGGGGAATAATTCACCCCTCCACTTT. The chain employs TRBV28 and TRBJ1-6, with D possibly TRBD1 on 6 matching bases. The CDR3 length is 15 residues. Germline CDR1 reads MDHEN; CDR2 reads SYDVKM. V was shortened by 4 bases and J by 5 bases, with 12 bases between the two germline ends.

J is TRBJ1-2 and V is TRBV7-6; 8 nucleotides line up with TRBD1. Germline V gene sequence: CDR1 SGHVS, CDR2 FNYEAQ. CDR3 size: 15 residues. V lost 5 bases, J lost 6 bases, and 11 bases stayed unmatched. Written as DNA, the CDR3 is TGTGCCAGCAGCAGAGGGACAGGCTTGTTTGATGGCTACACCTTC. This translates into CASSRGTGLFDGYTF.

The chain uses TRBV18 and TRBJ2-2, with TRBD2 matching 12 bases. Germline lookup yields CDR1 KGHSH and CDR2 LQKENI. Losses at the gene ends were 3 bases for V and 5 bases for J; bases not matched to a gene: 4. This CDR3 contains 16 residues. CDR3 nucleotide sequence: TGTGCCAGCTCACCCTCTGGACTAGCGGGGACCGGGGAGCTGTTTTTT. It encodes CASSPSGLAGTGELFF.

CDR3 loop: CASSLAGTGGAYEQYF. In DNA, the CDR3 is TGTGCCAGCAGCTTGGCCGGGACAGGGGGAGCCTACGAGCAGTACTTC. The rearrangement uses TRBV5-6 and TRBJ2-7; 11 nucleotides align to TRBD1. This CDR3 comprises 16 residues. With 0 bases clipped from V and 2 bases from J, the junction kept 4 bases outside the gene matches. In germline, CDR1 is SGHDT, CDR2 YYEEEE.

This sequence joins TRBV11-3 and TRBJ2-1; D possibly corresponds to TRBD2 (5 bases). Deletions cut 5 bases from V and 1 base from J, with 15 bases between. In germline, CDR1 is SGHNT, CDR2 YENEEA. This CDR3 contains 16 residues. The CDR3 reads CASSHGLLLSYNEQFF. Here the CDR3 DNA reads TGTGCCAGCAGCCACGGACTCCTACTTTCCTACAATGAGCAGTTCTTC. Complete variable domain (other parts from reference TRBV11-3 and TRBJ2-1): EAGVVQSPRYKIIEKKQPVAFWCNPISGHNTLYWYLQNLGQGPELLIRYENEEAVDDSQLPKDRFSAERLKGVDSTLKIQPAELGDSAVYLCASSHGLLLSYNEQFFGPGTRLTVL.

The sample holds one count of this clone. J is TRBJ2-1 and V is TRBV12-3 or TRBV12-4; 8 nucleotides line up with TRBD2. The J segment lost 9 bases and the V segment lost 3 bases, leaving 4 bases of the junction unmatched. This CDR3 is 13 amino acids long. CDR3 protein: CASSFVAGREQFF. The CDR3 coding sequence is TGTGCCAGCAGTTTCGTAGCGGGACGTGAGCAGTTCTTC.

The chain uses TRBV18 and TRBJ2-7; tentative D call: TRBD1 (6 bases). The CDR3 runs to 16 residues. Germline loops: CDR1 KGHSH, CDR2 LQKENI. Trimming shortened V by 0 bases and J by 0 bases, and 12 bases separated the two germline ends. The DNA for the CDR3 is TGTGCCAGCTCACCACCGAGTCAGGGGTTCTCCTACGAGCAGTACTTC. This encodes CASSPPSQGFSYEQYF.

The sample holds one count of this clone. The CDR3 DNA reads as TGTGCCAGCTCACCAAGTACGACAGGGGAAACTGAAGCTTTCTTT. This gives the protein CASSPSTTGETEAFF. This chain links TRBV18 with TRBJ1-1, with 8 bases that match TRBD1. Germline lookup yields CDR1 KGHSH and CDR2 LQKENI. V lost 2 bases, J lost 5 bases, and 7 bases stayed unmatched. The CDR3 spans 15 residues.

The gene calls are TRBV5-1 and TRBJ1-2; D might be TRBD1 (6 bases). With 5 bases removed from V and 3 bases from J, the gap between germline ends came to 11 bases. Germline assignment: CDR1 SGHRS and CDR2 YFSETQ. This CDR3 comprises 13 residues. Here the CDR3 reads CASSPRGDYGYTF. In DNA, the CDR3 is TGCGCCAGCAGTCCCAGGGGCGACTATGGCTACACCTTC. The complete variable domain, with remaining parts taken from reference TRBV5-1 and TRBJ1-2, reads KAGVTQTPRYLIKTRGQQVTLSCSPISGHRSVSWYQQTPGQGLQFLFEYFSETQRNKGNFPGRFSGRQFSNSRSEMNVSTLELGDSALYLCASSPRGDYGYTFGSGTRLTVV.